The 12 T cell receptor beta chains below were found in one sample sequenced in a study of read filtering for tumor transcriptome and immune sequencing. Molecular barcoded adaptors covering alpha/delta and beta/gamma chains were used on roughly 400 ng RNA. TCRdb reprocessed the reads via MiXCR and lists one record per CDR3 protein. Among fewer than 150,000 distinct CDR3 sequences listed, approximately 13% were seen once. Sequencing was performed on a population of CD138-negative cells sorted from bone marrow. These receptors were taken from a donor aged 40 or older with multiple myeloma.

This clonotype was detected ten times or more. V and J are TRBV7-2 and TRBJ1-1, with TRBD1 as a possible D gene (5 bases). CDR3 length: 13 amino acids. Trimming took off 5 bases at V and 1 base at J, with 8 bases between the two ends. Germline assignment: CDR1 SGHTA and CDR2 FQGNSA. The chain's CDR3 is CASSRRGNTEAFF. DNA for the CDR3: TGTGCCAGCAGCCGGAGGGGGAACACTGAAGCTTTCTTT.

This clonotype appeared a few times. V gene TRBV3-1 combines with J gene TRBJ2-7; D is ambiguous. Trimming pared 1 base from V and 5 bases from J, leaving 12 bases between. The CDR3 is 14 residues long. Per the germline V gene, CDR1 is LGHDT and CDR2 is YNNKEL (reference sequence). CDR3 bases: TGTGCCAGCAGCCAAGGCCCGGTGTACGACGAGCAGTACTTC. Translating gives CASSQGPVYDEQYF.

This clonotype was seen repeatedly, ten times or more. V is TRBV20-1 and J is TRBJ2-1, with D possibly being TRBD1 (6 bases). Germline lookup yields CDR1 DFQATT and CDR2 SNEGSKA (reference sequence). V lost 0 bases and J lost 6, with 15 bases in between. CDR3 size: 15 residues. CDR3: CSAREGPWGPNEQFF. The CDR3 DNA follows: TGCAGTGCTAGAGAGGGACCGTGGGGGCCCAATGAGCAGTTCTTC.

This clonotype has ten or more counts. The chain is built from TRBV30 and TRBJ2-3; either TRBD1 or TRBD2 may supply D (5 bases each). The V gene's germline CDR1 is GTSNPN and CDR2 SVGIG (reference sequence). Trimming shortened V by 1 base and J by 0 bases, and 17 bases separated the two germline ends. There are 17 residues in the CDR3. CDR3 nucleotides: TGTGCCTGGAGTGGCGGACCGGGGCTGGATAGCACAGATACGCAGTATTTT. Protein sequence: CAWSGGPGLDSTDTQYF.

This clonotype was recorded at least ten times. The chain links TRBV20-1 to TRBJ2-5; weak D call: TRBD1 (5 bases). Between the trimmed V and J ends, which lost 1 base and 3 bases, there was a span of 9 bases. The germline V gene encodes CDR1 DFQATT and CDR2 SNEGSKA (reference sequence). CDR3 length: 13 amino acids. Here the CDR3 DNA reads TGCAGTGCTAGAGGCGCAGGGAAAGAGACCCAGTACTTC. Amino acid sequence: CSARGAGKETQYF.

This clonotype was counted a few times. The CDR3 is CASSQGQRSNQPQHF. CDR3 nucleotide sequence: TGTGCCAGCAGCCAGGGACAGCGTAGCAATCAGCCCCAGCATTTT. The V call is TRBV11-2, the J call TRBJ1-5, with 7 positions matching TRBD1. Losses at the gene ends were 5 bases for V and 0 bases for J; bases not matched to a gene: 4. Per germline, CDR1 SGHAT and CDR2 FQNNGV. The CDR3 has 15 amino acids.

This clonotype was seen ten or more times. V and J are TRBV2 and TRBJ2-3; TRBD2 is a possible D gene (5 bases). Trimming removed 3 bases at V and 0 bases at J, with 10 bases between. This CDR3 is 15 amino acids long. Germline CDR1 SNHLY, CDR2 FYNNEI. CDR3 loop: CASSDRTGSTDTQYF. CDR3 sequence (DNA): TGTGCCAGCAGTGATAGGACGGGAAGCACAGATACGCAGTATTTT.

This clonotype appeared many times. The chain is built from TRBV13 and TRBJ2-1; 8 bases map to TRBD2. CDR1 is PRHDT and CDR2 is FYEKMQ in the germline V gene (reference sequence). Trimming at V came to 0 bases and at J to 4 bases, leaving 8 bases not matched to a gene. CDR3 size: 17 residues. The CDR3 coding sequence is TGTGCCAGCAGCTTAGGCGGTAGTAGCGGGATATACAATGAGCAGTTCTTC. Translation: CASSLGGSSGIYNEQFF. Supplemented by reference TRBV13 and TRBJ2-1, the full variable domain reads AAGVIQSPRHLIKEKRETATLKCYPIPRHDTVYWYQQGPGQDPQFLISFYEKMQSDKGSIPDRFSAQQFSDYHSELNMSSLELGDSALYFCASSLGGSSGIYNEQFFGPGTRLTVL.

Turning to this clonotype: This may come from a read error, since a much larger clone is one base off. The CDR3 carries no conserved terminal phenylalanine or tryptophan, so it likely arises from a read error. In DNA form, the CDR3 reads TGTGCCAGCAGCCATTCGGCCCCAGAGACCCAGTACTAC. Translated: CASSHSAPETQYY. The V and J genes are TRBV3-1 and TRBJ2-5; D uncertain. The ends were cut back, 3 bases at V and 4 bases at J, with 9 bases in the middle. This CDR3 is 13 amino acids long. The germline CDR1 and CDR2 sequences are LGHDT and YNNKEL (reference sequence).

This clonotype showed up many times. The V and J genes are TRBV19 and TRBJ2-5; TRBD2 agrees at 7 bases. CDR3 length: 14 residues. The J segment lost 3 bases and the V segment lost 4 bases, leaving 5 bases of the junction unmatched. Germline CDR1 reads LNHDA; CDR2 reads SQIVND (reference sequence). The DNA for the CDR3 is TGTGCCAGTAGTACAACCGGGACTAAAGAGACCCAGTACTTC. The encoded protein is CASSTTGTKETQYF.

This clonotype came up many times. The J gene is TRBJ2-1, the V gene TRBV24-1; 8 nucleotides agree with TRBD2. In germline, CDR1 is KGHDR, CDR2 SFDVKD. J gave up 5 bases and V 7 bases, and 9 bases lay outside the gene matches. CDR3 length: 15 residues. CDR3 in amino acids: CATRSGGGSDNEQFF. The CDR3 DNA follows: TGTGCCACCAGATCCGGGGGGGGCTCGGACAATGAGCAGTTCTTC.

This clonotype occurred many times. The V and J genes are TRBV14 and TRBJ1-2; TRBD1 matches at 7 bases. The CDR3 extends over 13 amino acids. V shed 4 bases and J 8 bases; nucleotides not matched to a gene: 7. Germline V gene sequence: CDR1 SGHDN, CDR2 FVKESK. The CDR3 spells CASSPTQGGGYTF. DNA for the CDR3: TGTGCCAGCAGCCCAACCCAGGGGGGCGGCTACACCTTC.